This T cell receptor (beta chain) was recorded in a study of blood T cell repertoires in COVID-19. Categorization into cohorts depended on clinical history that participants reported. Profiled with immunoSEQ multiplex PCR; TCRdb holds only in-frame clones, not every one. The repertoire consists of 180,000 or so clones, with around 83% occurring once and the leading ten covering 13% to 15%. The count of this clone is one. The sequence was obtained from a man in his fifties or sixties who had recovered from COVID-19. Sequenced material: PBMCs or T cells enriched from blood (not recorded which).

Here the CDR3 DNA reads TGCGCCAGCAGCCAAGATGGCAGGGACACTGAAGCTTTCTTT. Translated, it gives CASSQDGRDTEAFF. The rearrangement joins TRBV4-1 to TRBJ1-1; the D gene is possibly TRBD1 (5 bases). The germline V gene encodes CDR1 MGHRA and CDR2 YSYEKL. Between the trimmed V and J ends, which lost 0 bases and 3 bases, there was a span of 8 bases. The CDR3 runs 14 residues.